This T cell receptor (beta chain) was obtained from a study of siplizumab effects on memory and regulatory T cells. Whole-study results and caveats: Siplizumab significantly brought down the alloreactive sequences that trace back to unstimulated CD4+ memory cells. Contribution to the alloresponse seemed major for naive T cells, which also seemed more diverse than memory cells. On average, roughly 70% of mappable alloreactive CD4+ clones were Treg-derived under siplizumab, against about 25% in controls.

On this clone itself: Antigen: not known.

Germline assignment: CDR1 SQVTM and CDR2 ANQGSEA. Trimming removed 1 base at V and 4 bases at J, with 10 bases between. The CDR3 contains 13 residues. Assay used: immunoSEQ multiplex PCR; TCRdb lists only in-frame clones, some missing. The table has over 45,000 clones, just over 95% seen once. This clonotype originated in a human donor in good health. Material for sequencing was naive CD8+ T cells sorted from blood. The chain combines TRBV29-1 with TRBJ2-5; the D call may be TRBD1 or TRBD2 (5 bases each). The CDR3 coding sequence is TGCAGCGTTGAAGGGGGCGCGGGAGAGACCCAGTACTTC. Encoded protein: CSVEGGAGETQYF.